This T cell receptor (beta chain) was sequenced in a study of T cell changes during pregnancy in multiple sclerosis. Assay: immunoSEQ multiplex PCR; the TCRdb copy retains only in-frame clones and omits some. The sample includes about 100,000 clones, around 92% of them seen just once. Sequencing was performed on peripheral blood, taken in the third trimester of pregnancy. This clonotype was obtained from a female donor in good health, enrolled as a control in a pregnancy study.

CDR3 nucleotide sequence: TGTGCCAGCAGCTCTCAGGGGTGGCCCCTCCACTTT. Protein sequence: CASSSQGWPLHF. The rearrangement links TRBV5-6 to TRBJ1-6, with D perhaps TRBD1 (6 bases). Germline V CDR1 and CDR2: SGHDT, YYEEEE. This CDR3 has 12 amino acids. Deletions cut 3 bases from V and 13 bases from J, with 11 bases between.